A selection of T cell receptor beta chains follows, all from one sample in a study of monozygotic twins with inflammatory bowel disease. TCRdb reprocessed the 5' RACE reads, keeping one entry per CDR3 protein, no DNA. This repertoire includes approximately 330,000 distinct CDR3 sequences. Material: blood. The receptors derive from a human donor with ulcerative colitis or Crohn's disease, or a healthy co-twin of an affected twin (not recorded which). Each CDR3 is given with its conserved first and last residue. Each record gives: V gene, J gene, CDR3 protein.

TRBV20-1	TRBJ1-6	CSAPKGNSPLHF
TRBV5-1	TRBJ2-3	CASSWLQPSTDTQYF
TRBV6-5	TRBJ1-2	CASSSSRLFTGYTF
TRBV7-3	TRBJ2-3	CASSLRQGDTQYF
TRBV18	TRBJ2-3	CASSPRTLSTDTQYF
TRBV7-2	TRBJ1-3	CASSFTGDPSGNTIYF
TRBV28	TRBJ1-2	CASSGDGGSYGYTF
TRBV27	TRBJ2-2	CASSLSTGYTGELFF
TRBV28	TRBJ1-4	CASSFGALQAEKLFF
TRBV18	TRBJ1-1	CASSPSPDRGHTEAFF
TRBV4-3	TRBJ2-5	CASSQDLGLAGETQYF
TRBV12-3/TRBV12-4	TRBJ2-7	CASSPDRVFSYEQYF
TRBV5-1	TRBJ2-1	CASSLVAGASNEQFF
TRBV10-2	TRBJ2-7	CASSGHRTGSYEQYF
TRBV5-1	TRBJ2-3	CASSLEGQGPDTQYF
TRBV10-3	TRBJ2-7	CAIGDRSPYEQYF
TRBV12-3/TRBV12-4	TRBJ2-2	CASATIGGELFF
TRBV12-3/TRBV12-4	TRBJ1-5	CASSRTSGFQPQHF
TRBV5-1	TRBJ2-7	CASSLDSGRPHEQYF
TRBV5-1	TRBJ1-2	CASSLGNMNYGYTF
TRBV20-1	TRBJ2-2	CREKGGTGELFF
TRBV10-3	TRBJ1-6	CAIRDDRGNSPLHF
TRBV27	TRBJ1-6	CASSSGTGLDSYNSPLHF
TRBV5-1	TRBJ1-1	CASSFTAGQNTEAFF
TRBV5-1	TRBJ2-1	CASSLGDGFYNEQFF
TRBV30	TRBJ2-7	CARQAGGRAEQYF
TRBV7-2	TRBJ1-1	CASSLDRNSVKAFF
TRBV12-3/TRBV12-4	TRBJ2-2	CASSKGGSGELFF
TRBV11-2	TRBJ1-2	CASSLGRGHGKKDYGYTF
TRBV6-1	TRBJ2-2	CASIVFRGLFF
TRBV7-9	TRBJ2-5	CASSLYSGGETQYF
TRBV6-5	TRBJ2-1	CASRSGHEQFF
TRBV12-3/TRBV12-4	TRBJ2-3	CASSLQLDRTDTQYF